This entry concerns a single T cell receptor (beta chain). This sample stems from a study of blood T cell repertoires in COVID-19. Sequenced by immunoSEQ multiplex PCR; TCRdb stores in-frame clones only, minus some. The data hold 140,000 to 150,000 clones, with roughly 76% observed a single time. The TCR comes from a human donor with acute or convalescent COVID-19. The donor label of this sample is uncertain. The sequenced sample consisted of peripheral blood.

The CDR3 DNA is TGTGCCAGCTCACAATGGGGGCAGGACACTGAAGCTTTCTTT. As protein: CASSQWGQDTEAFF. This chain connects TRBV18 to TRBJ1-1, with a tentative D call TRBD1 (6 bases). Trimming removed 4 bases from V and 3 bases from J, with 12 bases in between. Germline-derived CDR1 and CDR2 are KGHSH and LQKENI. This CDR3 comprises 14 residues. Using reference TRBV18 and TRBJ1-1 for the parts outside the CDR3, the full variable domain is NAGVMQNPRHLVRRRGQEARLRCSPMKGHSHVYWYRQLPEEGLKFMVYLQKENIIDESGMPKERFSAEFPKEGPSILRIQQVVRGDSAAYFCASSQWGQDTEAFFGQGTRLTVV.